This T cell receptor beta chain was captured in a study of Tregs in tolerant kidney transplant recipients. Remarks on this clone: Its antigen remains unknown.

Thawed PBMCs were FACS-sorted into unstimulated CD4+CD25+CD127- regulatory T cells, CD4+CD25- non-regulatory cells, CD4 and CD8 cells. V lost 3 bases and J 5 bases, leaving 14 bases between the germline ends. The CDR3 is 15 residues long. Per germline, CDR1 SGDLS and CDR2 YYNGEE. Method: immunoSEQ multiplex PCR; TCRdb's copy keeps in-frame clones and lacks some. The sample consists of about 120,000 clones, 92% of them appearing once. Whole-study findings and limits: No direct test of biological reproducibility was done here. Tregs expanded with activated donor B cells seemed most donor-specific. Findings come from small patient numbers and require larger validation.

Sequenced sample: CD4+ T cells from blood. The rearrangement links TRBV9 to TRBJ2-2, with TRBD1 as a possible D gene (5 bases). This sequence originates from a human donor in good health. As DNA, the CDR3 is TGTGCCAGCAGCGAACTTCCCCAGGGAACCGGGGAGCTGTTTTTT. As protein: CASSELPQGTGELFF.